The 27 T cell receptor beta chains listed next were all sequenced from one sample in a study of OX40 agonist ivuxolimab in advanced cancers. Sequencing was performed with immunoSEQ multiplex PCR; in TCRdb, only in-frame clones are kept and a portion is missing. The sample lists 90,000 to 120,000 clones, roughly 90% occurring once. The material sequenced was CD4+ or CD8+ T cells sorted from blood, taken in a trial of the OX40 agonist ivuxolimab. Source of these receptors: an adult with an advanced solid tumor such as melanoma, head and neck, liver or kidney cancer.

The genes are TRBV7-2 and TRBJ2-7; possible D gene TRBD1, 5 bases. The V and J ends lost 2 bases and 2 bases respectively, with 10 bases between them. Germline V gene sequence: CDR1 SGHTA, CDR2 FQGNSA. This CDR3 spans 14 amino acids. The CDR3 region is CASSLRDSTYEQYF. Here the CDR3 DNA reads TGTGCCAGCAGCTTACGCGACAGTACCTACGAGCAGTACTTC.

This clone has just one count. The CDR3 sequence is CASSLPARANYGYTF. The CDR3 nucleotides are TGTGCCAGCAGCCTCCCAGCGAGGGCTAACTATGGCTACACCTTC. V is TRBV7-8 and J is TRBJ1-2, with D hard to call. This CDR3 region has 15 residues. Per germline, CDR1 SGHVS and CDR2 FQNEAQ. Between the trimmed V and J ends, which lost 5 bases and 0 bases, there was a span of 13 bases.

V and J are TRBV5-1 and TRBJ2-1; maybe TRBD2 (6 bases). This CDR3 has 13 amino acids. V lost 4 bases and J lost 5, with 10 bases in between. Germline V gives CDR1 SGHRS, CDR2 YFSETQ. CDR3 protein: CASSNGLNNEQFF. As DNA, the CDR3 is TGCGCCAGCAGCAACGGACTAAACAATGAGCAGTTCTTC. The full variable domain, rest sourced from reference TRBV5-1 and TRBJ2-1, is KAGVTQTPRYLIKTRGQQVTLSCSPISGHRSVSWYQQTPGQGLQFLFEYFSETQRNKGNFPGRFSGRQFSNSRSEMNVSTLELGDSALYLCASSNGLNNEQFFGPGTRLTVL.

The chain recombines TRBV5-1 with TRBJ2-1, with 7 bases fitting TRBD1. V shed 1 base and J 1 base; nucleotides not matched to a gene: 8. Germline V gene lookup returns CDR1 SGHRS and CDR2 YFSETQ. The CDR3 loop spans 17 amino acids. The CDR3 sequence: CASSLNAGRGSYNEQFF. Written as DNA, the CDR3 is TGCGCCAGCAGCTTGAATGCTGGCAGGGGGTCCTACAATGAGCAGTTCTTC.

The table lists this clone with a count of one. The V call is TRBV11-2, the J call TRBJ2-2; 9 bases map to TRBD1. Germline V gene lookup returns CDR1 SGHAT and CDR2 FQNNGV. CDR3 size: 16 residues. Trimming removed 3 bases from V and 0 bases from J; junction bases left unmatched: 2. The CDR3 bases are TGTGCCAGCAGCTTGGGGGACAGGGCGAACACCGGGGAGCTGTTTTTT. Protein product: CASSLGDRANTGELFF.

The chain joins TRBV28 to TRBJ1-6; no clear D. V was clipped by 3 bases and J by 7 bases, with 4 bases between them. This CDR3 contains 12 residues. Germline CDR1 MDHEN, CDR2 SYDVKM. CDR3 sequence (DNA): TGTGCCAGCAGTTTTTCGAATTCACCCCTCCACTTT. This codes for CASSFSNSPLHF.

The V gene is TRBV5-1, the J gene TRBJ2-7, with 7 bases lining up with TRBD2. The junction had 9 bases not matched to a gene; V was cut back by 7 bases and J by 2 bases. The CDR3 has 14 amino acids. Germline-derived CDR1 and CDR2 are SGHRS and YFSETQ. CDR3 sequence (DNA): TGCGCCAGCCATCTCTCGGGAGGCCCCTACGAGCAGTACTTC. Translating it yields CASHLSGGPYEQYF. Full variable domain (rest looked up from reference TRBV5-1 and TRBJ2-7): KAGVTQTPRYLIKTRGQQVTLSCSPISGHRSVSWYQQTPGQGLQFLFEYFSETQRNKGNFPGRFSGRQFSNSRSEMNVSTLELGDSALYLCASHLSGGPYEQYFGPGTRLTVT.

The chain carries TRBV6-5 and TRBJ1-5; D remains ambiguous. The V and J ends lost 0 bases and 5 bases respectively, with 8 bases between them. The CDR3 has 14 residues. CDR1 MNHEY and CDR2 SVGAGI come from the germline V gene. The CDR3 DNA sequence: TGTGCCAGCAGTTACTCTTACGGGGATCAGCCCCAGCATTTT. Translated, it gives CASSYSYGDQPQHF.

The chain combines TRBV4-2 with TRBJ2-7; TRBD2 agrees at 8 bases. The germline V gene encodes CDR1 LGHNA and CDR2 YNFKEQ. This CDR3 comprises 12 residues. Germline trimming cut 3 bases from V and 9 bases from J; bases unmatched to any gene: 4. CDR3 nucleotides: TGTGCCAGCAGCCACCAGACTAGCGTGCAGTACTTC. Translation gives CASSHQTSVQYF.

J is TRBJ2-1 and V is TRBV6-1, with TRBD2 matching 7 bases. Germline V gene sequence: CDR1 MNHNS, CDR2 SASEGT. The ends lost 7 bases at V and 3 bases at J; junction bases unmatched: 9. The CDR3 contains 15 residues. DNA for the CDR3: TGTGCCAGCATCTCCCTAGCGGACAACTACAATGAGCAGTTCTTC. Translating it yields CASISLADNYNEQFF.

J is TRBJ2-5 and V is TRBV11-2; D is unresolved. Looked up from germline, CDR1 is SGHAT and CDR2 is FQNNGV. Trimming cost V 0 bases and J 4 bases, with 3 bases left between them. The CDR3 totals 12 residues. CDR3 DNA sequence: TGTGCCAGCAGCTTAGATCGAGAGACCCAGTACTTC. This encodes CASSLDRETQYF.

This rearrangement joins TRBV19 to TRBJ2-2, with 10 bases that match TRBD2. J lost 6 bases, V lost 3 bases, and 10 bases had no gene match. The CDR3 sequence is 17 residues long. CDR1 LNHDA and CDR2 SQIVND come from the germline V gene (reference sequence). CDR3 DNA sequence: TGTGCCAGTAGTATCTATACGCTTGGGACTAGCGCCGGGGAGCTGTTTTTT. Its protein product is CASSIYTLGTSAGELFF.

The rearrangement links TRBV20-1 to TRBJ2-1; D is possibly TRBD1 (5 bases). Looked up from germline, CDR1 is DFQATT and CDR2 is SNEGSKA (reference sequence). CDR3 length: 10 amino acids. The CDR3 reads CSPYRNEQFF. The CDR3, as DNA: TGCAGCCCATACAGGAATGAGCAGTTCTTC.

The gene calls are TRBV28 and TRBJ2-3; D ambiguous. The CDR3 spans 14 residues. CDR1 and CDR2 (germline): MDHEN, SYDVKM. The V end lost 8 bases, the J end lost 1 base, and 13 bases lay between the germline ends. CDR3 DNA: TGTGCCAGCCCCTGTTTGCCCGGCACAGATACGCAGTATTTT. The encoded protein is CASPCLPGTDTQYF. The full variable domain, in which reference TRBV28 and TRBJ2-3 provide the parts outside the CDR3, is DVKVTQSSRYLVKRTGEKVFLECVQDMDHENMFWYRQDPGLGLRLIYFSYDVKMKEKGDIPEGYSVSREKKERFSLILESASTNQTSMYLCASPCLPGTDTQYFGPGTRLTVL.

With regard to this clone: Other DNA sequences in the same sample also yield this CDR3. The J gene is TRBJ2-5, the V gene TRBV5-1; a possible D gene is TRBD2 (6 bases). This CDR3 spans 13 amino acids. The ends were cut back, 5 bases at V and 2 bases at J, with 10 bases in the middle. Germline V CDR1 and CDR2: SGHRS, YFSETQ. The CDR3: CASSLGSQETQYF. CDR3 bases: TGCGCCAGCAGTCTCGGGAGTCAAGAGACCCAGTACTTC. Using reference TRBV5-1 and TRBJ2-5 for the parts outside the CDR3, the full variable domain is KAGVTQTPRYLIKTRGQQVTLSCSPISGHRSVSWYQQTPGQGLQFLFEYFSETQRNKGNFPGRFSGRQFSNSRSEMNVSTLELGDSALYLCASSLGSQETQYFGPGTRLLVL.

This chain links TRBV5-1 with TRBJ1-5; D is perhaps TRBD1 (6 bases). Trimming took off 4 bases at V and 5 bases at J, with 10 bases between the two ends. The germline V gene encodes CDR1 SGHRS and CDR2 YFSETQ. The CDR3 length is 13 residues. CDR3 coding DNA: TGCGCCAGCAGCATACAGGGAGATCAGCCCCAGCATTTT. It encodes CASSIQGDQPQHF.

CDR3 nucleotides: TGTGCCGGACAGGGGTTGAACACTGAAGCTTTCTTT. Amino acid sequence: CAGQGLNTEAFF. V is TRBV28 and J is TRBJ1-1; TRBD1 aligns across 9 bases. The CDR3 runs 12 residues. Trimming cost V 11 bases and J 0 bases; bases outside gene matches: 1. Germline loops: CDR1 MDHEN, CDR2 SYDVKM.

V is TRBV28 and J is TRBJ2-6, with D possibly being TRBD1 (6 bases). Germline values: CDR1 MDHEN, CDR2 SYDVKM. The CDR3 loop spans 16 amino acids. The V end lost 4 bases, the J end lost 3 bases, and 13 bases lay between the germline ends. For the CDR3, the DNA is TGTGCCAGCAGTTCACAGGGTTTGAGTGGGGCCAACGTCCTGACTTTC. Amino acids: CASSSQGLSGANVLTF.

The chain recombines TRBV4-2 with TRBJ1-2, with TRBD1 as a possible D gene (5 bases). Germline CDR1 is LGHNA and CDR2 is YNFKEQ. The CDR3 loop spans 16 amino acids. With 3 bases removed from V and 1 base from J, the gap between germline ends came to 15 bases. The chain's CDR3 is CASSQEFQGSNYGYTF. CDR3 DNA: TGTGCCAGCAGCCAGGAGTTTCAGGGAAGTAACTATGGCTACACCTTC.

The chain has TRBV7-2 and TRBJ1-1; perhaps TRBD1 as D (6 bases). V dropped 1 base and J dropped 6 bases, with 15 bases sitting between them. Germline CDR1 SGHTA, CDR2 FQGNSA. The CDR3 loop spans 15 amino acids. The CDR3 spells CASSLVQQGRAEAFF. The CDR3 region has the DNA TGTGCCAGCAGCTTAGTACAACAGGGAAGGGCTGAAGCTTTCTTT.

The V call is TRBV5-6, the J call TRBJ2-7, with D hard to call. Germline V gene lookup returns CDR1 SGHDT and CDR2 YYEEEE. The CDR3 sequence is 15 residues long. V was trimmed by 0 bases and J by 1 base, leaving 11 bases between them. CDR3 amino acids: CASSLAVSTSYEQYF. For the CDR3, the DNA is TGTGCCAGCAGCTTGGCGGTCAGTACTTCCTACGAGCAGTACTTC.

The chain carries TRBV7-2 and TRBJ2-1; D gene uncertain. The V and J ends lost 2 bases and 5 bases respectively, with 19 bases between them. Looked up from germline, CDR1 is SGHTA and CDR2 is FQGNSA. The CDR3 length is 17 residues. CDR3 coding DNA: TGTGCCAGCAGCTTAAGCTTCGGGCGCTCCCCCGACAATGAGCAGTTCTTC. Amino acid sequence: CASSLSFGRSPDNEQFF.

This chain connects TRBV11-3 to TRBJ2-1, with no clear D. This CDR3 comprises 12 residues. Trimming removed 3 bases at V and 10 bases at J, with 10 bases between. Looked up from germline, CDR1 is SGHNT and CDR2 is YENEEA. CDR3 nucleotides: TGTGCCAGCAGCTTCGCTTTGGGCGAGCAGTTCTTC. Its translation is CASSFALGEQFF.

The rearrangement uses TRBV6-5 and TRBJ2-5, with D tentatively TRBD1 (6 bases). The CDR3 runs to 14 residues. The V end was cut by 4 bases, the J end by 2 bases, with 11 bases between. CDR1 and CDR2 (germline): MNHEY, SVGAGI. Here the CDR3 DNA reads TGTGCCAGCAGTTTTACAGGGATTCAAGAGACCCAGTACTTC. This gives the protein CASSFTGIQETQYF.

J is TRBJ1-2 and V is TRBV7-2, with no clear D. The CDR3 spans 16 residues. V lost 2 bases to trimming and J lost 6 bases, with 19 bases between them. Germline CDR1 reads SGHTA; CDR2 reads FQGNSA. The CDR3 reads CASSLIPPAVGNGYTF. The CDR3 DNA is TGTGCCAGCAGCTTAATCCCCCCGGCCGTCGGTAATGGCTACACCTTC.

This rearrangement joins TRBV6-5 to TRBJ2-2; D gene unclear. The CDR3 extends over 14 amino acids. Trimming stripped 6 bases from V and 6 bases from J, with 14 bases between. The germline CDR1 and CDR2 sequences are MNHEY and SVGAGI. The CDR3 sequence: CASRPPQTAGELFF. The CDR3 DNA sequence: TGTGCCAGCAGGCCACCTCAAACGGCCGGGGAGCTGTTTTTT.

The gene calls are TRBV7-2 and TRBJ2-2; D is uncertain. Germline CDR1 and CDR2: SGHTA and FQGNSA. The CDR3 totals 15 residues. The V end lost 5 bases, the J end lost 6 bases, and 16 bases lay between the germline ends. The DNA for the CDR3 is TGTGCCAGCAGCCAAGGGTCCCCCGCTGCCGGGGAGCTGTTTTTT. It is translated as CASSQGSPAAGELFF. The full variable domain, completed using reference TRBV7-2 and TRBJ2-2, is GAGVSQSPSNKVTEKGKDVELRCDPISGHTALYWYRQSLGQGLEFLIYFQGNSAPDKSGLPSDRFSAERTGGSVSTLTIQRTQQEDSAVYLCASSQGSPAAGELFFGEGSRLTVL.